These T cell receptor beta chains were read from a single sample in a study of cytomegalovirus exposure and HLA in healthy donors. The method was immunoSEQ multiplex PCR; TCRdb's version includes in-frame clones alone and lacks a portion of them. The data show some 130,000 clones, roughly 71% seen once. Sequencing input: PBMCs. The receptor source for this set is a man aged 25 to 45 in good health and CMV-seronegative. Both conserved end residues are part of each CDR3. D genes are given only for firm matches. Expanded clones get a size class; other rows say once, few or many, or leave the size out.

j_call,v_call,d_call,clone_size,cdr3_nt,cdr3_aa
TRBJ1-2,TRBV5-1,-,-,TGCGCCAGCAGCTTGGCGGGGGTGGGCGGCTACACCTTC,CASSLAGVGGYTF
TRBJ1-1,TRBV9,-,-,TGTGCCAGCAGCGTCGACACCCCGAACACTGAAGCTTTCTTT,CASSVDTPNTEAFF
TRBJ1-1,TRBV6-1,-,-,TGTGCCAGCAGTAACTATGGTGGTGAAGCTTTCTTT,CASSNYGGEAFF
TRBJ2-5,TRBV7-2,-,-,TGTGCCAGCAGCTTCCGGGGGATCGGAGAGACCCAGTACTTC,CASSFRGIGETQYF
TRBJ2-7,TRBV6-5,TRBD1,-,TGTGCCAGCAAGCGGACAGGATCCTACGAGCAGTACTTC,CASKRTGSYEQYF
TRBJ1-4,TRBV6-1,-,-,TGTGCCAGCAGTGAATCCAGGGCAGGGGATAATGAAAAACTGTTTTTT,CASSESRAGDNEKLFF
TRBJ2-7,TRBV9,TRBD2,-,TGTGCCAGCAGCGTAGCGGAGGGCGGGGAGGGCGAGCAGTACTTC,CASSVAEGGEGEQYF
TRBJ2-7,TRBV4-2,-,-,TGTGCCAGCGGGGCAACTTCAGACTACGAGCAGTACTTC,CASGATSDYEQYF
TRBJ2-3,TRBV18,TRBD2,-,TGTGCCAGCTCACTAGCGGGAGGGAACGCAGATACGCAGTATTTT,CASSLAGGNADTQYF
TRBJ1-2,TRBV7-9,-,few,TGTGCCAGCAGCGCCAAACAGATAGGTGGCTACACCTTC,CASSAKQIGGYTF
TRBJ2-5,TRBV20-1,-,-,TGCAGCTCGGGTAGTCAAGAGACCCAGTACTTC,CSSGSQETQYF
TRBJ2-7,TRBV28,TRBD1,-,TGTGCCAGCAGTGACAGGGGGCCGAACGAGCAGTACTTC,CASSDRGPNEQYF
TRBJ2-7,TRBV6-5,TRBD1,-,TGTGCCAGCAGTCCCGGGACAGGGATCGGCTACGAGCAGTACTTC,CASSPGTGIGYEQYF
TRBJ2-3,TRBV5-1,-,once,TGCGCCAGCAGCTTGGAAGGGGCTGATACGCAGTATTTT,CASSLEGADTQYF
TRBJ2-5,TRBV2,-,-,TGTGCCAGCACGCTAGCCCAAGAGACCCAGTACTTC,CASTLAQETQYF
TRBJ1-1,TRBV28,-,-,TGTGCCAGCAGTTCTCGAGGGGGGAACACTGAAGCTTTCTTT,CASSSRGGNTEAFF
TRBJ2-6,TRBV4-2,-,few,TGTGCCAGCAGCCAAGATCAGGGGCTGACCGGGGCCAACGGCCTGACTTTC,CASSQDQGLTGANGLTF
TRBJ2-6,TRBV19,TRBD1,-,TGTGCCAGTAGTATTCTCGACAGGGGGGTCTCTGGGGCCAACGTCCTGACTTTC,CASSILDRGVSGANVLTF